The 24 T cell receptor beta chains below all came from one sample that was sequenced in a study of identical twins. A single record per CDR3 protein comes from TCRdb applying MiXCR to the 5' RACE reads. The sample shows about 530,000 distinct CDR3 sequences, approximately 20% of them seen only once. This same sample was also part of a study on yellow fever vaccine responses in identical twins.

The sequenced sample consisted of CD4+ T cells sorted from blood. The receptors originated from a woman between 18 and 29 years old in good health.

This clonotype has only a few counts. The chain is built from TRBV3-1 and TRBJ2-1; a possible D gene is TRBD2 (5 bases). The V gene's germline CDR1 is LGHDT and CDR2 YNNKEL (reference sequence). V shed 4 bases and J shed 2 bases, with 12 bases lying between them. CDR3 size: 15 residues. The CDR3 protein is CASSRLGVTYNEQFF. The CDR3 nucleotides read TGTGCCAGCAGCCGCCTCGGGGTTACCTACAATGAGCAGTTCTTC.

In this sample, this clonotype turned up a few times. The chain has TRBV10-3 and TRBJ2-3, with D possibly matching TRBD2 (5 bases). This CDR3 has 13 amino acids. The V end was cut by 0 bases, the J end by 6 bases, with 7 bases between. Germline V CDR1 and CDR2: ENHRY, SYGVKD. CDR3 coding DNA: TGTGCCATCAGTGAGTCCGTAGCGGATACGCAGTATTTT. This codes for CAISESVADTQYF.

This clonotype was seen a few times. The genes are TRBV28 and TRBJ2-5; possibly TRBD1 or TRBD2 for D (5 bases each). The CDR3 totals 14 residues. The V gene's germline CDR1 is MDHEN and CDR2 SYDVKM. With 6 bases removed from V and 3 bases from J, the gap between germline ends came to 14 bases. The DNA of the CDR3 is TGTGCCAGCAGCTCGTGGGACGGGGAAGAGACCCAGTACTTC. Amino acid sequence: CASSSWDGEETQYF.

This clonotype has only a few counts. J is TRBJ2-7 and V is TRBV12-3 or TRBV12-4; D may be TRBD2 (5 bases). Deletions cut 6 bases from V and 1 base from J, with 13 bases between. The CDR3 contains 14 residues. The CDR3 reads CASSQRTESYEQYF. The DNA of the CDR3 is TGTGCCAGCAGCCAGCGGACGGAGTCCTACGAGCAGTACTTC.

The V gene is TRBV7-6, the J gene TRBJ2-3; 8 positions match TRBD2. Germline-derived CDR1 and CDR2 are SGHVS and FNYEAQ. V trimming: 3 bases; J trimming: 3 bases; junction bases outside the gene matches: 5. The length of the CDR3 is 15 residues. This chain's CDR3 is CASSLTSVRTDTQYF. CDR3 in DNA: TGTGCCAGCAGCTTGACTAGCGTGAGGACAGATACGCAGTATTTT. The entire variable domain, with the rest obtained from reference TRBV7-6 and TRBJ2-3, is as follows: GAGVSQSPRYKVTKRGQDVALRCDPISGHVSLYWYRQALGQGPEFLTYFNYEAQQDKSGLPNDRFSAERPEGSISTLTIQRTEQRDSAMYRCASSLTSVRTDTQYFGPGTRLTVL.

The chain's CDR3 is CASSSPGANTEAFF. The CDR3 DNA reads TGTGCCAGCAGCTCCCCAGGGGCTAACACTGAAGCTTTCTTT. The V and J genes are TRBV7-9 and TRBJ1-1; a possible D gene is TRBD1 (6 bases). Germline loops: CDR1 SEHNR, CDR2 FQNEAQ (reference sequence). The CDR3 is 14 residues long. V lost 4 bases and J 2 bases, leaving 11 bases between the germline ends.

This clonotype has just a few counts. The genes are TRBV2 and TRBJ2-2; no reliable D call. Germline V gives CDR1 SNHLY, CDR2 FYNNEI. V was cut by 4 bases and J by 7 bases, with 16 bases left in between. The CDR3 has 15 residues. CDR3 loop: CASSVSRARSGELFF. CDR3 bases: TGTGCCAGCAGTGTTAGTAGGGCCCGTAGCGGGGAGCTGTTTTTT. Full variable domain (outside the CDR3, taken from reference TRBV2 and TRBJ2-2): EPEVTQTPSHQVTQMGQEVILRCVPISNHLYFYWYRQILGQKVEFLVSFYNNEISEKSEIFDDQFSVERPDGSNFTLKIRSTKLEDSAMYFCASSVSRARSGELFFGEGSRLTVL.

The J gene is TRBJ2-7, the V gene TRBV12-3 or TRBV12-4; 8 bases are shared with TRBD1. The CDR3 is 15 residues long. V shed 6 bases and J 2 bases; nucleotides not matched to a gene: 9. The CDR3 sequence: CASSPGQGRTYEQYV. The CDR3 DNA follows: TGTGCCAGCAGCCCAGGACAGGGAAGAACCTACGAGCAGTACGTC.

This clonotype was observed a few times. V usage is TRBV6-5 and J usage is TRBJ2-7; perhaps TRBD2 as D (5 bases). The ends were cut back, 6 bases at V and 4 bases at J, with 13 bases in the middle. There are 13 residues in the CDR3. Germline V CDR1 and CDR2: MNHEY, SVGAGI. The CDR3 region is CASSYGVAYEQYV. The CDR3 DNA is TGTGCCAGCAGCTACGGGGTCGCGTACGAGCAGTACGTC.

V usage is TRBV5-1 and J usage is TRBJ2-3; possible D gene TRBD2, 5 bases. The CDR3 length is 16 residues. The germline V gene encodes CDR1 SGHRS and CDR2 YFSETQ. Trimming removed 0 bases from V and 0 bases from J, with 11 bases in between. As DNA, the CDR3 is TGCGCCAGCAGCTTGGCCTTCGCGGGTAGCACAGATACGCAGTATTTT. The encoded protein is CASSLAFAGSTDTQYF.

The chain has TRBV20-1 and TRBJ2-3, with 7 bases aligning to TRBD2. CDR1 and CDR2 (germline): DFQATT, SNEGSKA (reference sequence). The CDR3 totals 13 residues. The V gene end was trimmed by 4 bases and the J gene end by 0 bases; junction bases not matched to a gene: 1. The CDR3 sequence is CSANSGSTDTQYF. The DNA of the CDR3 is TGCAGTGCTAATAGCGGGAGCACAGATACGCAGTATTTT.

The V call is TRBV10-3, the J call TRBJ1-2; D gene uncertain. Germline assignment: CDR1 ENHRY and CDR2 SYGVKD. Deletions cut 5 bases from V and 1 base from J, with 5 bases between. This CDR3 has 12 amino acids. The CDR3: CAISSGNYGYTF. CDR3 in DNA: TGTGCCATCAGTTCGGGTAACTATGGCTACACCTTC.

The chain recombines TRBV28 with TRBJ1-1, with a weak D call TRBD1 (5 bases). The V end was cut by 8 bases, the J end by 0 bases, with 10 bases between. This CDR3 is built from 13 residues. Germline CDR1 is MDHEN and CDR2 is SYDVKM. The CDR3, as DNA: TGTGCCAGCTTAGGGGCTTTGAACACTGAAGCTTTCTTT. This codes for CASLGALNTEAFF.

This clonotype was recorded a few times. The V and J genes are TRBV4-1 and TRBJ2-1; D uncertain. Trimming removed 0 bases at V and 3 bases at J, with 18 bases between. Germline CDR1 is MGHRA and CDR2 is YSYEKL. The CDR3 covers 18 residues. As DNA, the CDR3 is TGCGCCAGCAGCCAAGATAATGGGCTAGGTAACCGCTACAATGAGCAGTTCTTC. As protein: CASSQDNGLGNRYNEQFF.

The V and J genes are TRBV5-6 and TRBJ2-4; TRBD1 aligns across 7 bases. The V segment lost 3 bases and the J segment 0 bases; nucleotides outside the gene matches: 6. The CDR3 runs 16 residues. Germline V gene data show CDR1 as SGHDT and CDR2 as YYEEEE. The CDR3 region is CASSYRGFLAKNIQYF. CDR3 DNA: TGTGCCAGCAGCTACAGGGGCTTTCTAGCCAAAAACATTCAGTACTTC.

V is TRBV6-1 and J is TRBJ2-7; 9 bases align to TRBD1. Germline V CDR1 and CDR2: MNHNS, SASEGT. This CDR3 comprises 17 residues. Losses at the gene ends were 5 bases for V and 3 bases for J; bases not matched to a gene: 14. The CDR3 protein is CASSPISGTGSRYEQYF. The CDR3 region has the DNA TGTGCCAGCAGTCCTATTTCCGGGACAGGGTCGCGCTACGAGCAGTACTTC.

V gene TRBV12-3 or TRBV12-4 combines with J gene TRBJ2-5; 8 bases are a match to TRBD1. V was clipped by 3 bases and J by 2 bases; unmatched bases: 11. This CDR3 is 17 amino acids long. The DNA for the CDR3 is TGTGCCAGCAGTTTGTGGCAGGGGGCGGATTATCAAGAGACCCAGTACTTC. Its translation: CASSLWQGADYQETQYF.

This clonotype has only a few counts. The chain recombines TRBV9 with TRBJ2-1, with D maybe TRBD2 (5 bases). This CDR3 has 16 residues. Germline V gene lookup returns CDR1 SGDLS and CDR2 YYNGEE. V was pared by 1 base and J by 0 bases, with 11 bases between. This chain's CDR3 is CASSVTDFDSYNEQFF. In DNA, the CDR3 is TGTGCCAGCAGCGTAACGGACTTCGACTCCTACAATGAGCAGTTCTTC.

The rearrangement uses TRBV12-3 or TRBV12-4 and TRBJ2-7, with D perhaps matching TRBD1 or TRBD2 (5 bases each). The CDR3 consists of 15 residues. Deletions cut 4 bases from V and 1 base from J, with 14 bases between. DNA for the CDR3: TGTGCCAGCAGTTCCCCGAGGGACGGATCCTACGAGCAGTACTTC. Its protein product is CASSSPRDGSYEQYF.

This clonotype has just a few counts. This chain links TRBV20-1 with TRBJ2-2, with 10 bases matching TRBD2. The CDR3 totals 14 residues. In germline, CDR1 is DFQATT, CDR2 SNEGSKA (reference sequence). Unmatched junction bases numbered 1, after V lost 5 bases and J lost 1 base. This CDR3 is CSAASGRNTGELFF. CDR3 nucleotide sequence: TGCAGTGCTGCTAGCGGGAGGAACACCGGGGAGCTGTTTTTT.

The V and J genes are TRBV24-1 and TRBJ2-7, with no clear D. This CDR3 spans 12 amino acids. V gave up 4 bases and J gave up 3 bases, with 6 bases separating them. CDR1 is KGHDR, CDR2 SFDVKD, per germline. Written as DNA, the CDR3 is TGTGCCACCAGTGACACCTACTACGAGCAGTACGTC. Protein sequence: CATSDTYYEQYV.

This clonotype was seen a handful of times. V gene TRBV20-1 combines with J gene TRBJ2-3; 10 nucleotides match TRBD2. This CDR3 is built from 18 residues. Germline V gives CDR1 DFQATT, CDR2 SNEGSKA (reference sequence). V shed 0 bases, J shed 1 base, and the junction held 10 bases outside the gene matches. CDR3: CSARDSGVAGGRTDTQYF. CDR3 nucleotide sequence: TGCAGTGCTAGAGATTCGGGGGTAGCGGGGGGCCGCACAGATACGCAGTATTTT.

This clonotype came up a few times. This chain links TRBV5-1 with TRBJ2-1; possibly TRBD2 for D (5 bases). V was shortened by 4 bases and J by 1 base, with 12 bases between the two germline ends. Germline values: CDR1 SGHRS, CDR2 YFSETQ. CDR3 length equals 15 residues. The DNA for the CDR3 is TGCGCCAGCAGCCCGGACTCATTTTCCTACAATGAGCAGTTCTTC. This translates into CASSPDSFSYNEQFF.

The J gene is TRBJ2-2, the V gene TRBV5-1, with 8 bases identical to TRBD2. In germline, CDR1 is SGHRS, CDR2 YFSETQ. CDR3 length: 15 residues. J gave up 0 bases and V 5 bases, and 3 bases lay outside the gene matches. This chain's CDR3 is CASSGLASNTGELFF. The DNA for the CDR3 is TGCGCCAGCAGTGGACTAGCCTCGAACACCGGGGAGCTGTTTTTT.